Below are 21 T cell receptor beta chains sequenced from a single sample in a study of tumor-infiltrating lymphocytes in primary liver carcinoma. Production of TCR beta cDNA used around 500 ng total RNA together with a constant-region primer. For TCR beta, libraries were produced by three nested multiplex PCR rounds using slightly modified ARM-PCR. Amplification in the first two PCR rounds was performed using TRBV1-TRBV30 forward primers and a C-beta reverse primer for approximately 10 cycles each. TCRdb independently ran MiXCR on the multiplex PCR reads; one entry per CDR3 protein. This table holds hundreds of thousands of distinct CDR3 sequences, 55% to 65% found once. Alongside blood RNA obtained from unsorted whole blood, germline DNA was also extracted. The sample was peripheral blood. These receptors all stem from a man between 40 and 49 years old with primary liver carcinoma and hepatitis B virus infection.

On this clonotype itself: A junction end diverges from the germline sequence, so it may reflect a read error. The chain joins TRBV5-1 to TRBJ2-5, with 9 nucleotides matching TRBD2. This CDR3 is 17 amino acids long. Germline-derived CDR1 and CDR2 are SGHRS and YFSETQ. The DNA for the CDR3 is TGTGCCAACAGCTTGTGGGCTAGCGGGACAGTGGATGAGACCCAGTACTTC. It translates to CANSLWASGTVDETQYF.

This clonotype came up a few times. The chain couples TRBV6-1 to TRBJ2-3, with 10 positions matching TRBD1. After removal of 8 bases from V and 5 bases from J, the junction contained 7 bases not matched to a gene. CDR3 length: 14 residues. Germline CDR1 reads MNHNS; CDR2 reads SASEGT. CDR3 sequence (DNA): TGTGCCAGCTCCGGGACAGGGGCGGGAGATACGCAGTATTTT. Translated, it gives CASSGTGAGDTQYF.

The count of this clonotype is one. One junction end disagrees with the germline gene, perhaps due to a read error. The chain combines TRBV11-2 with TRBJ1-1; D not resolved. This CDR3 region has 13 residues. Germline V CDR1 and CDR2: SGHAT, FQNNGV. The CDR3, as DNA: TGTGCCAGCAGTGGAATGGTTCTGGCGGAAGCTTTATTT. Translation: CASSGMVLAEALF.

The J gene is TRBJ1-4, the V gene TRBV9; D call uncertain. V was clipped by 0 bases and J by 3 bases, with 12 bases between them. The CDR3 is 16 residues long. Germline CDR1 is SGDLS and CDR2 is YYNGEE. CDR3 region: CASSVDPGGANEKLFF. CDR3 bases: TGTGCCAGCAGCGTAGATCCCGGAGGAGCTAATGAAAAACTGTTTTTT.

This clonotype showed up just a few times. This chain uses TRBV14 with TRBJ2-7; TRBD1 matches at 9 bases. Germline CDR1 is SGHDN and CDR2 is FVKESK. The CDR3 covers 14 residues. V dropped 7 bases and J dropped 7; count of bases not matched to a gene: 11. This CDR3 is CASNPQGANYEQYF. The CDR3 DNA follows: TGTGCCAGCAATCCACAGGGGGCTAATTATGAGCAGTACTTC.

This clonotype has at least ten counts. The chain uses TRBV6-1 and TRBJ1-1, with D maybe TRBD1 (6 bases). CDR1 MNHNS and CDR2 SASEGT come from the germline V gene. The length of the CDR3 is 14 residues. V was trimmed by 6 bases and J by 4 bases, leaving 15 bases between them. The CDR3 region is CASSLGGKGTEAFF. In DNA form, the CDR3 reads TGTGCCAGCAGCCTAGGGGGAAAGGGCACTGAAGCTTTCTTT.

This clonotype was recorded many times. V and J are TRBV6-5 and TRBJ2-7; TRBD1 matches 9 bases. Losses at the gene ends were 5 bases for V and 4 bases for J; bases not matched to a gene: 9. CDR3 length: 15 amino acids. Germline CDR1 reads MNHEY; CDR2 reads SVGAGI. The CDR3 region is CASSPRGTGPYEQYF. The CDR3 DNA follows: TGTGCCAGCAGTCCACGCGGGACAGGGCCGTACGAGCAGTACTTC.

As regards this clonotype: Here the CDR3 omits its conserved ending phenylalanine or tryptophan, so a read error is the likely source. The chain links TRBV11-1 to TRBJ2-5; D may correspond to TRBD1 or TRBD2 (7 bases each). CDR1 and CDR2 from the germline V gene are SGHAT and FQDESV (reference sequence). The CDR3 is 14 residues long. Written as DNA, the CDR3 is TGTGCCAGCAGCGAGGGAGGGGGCCAAGAGACGCAGTACATC. Its protein is CASSEGGGQETQYI.

This clonotype was seen only once. The junction shows a germline mismatch at one end, possibly a read error. The V gene is TRBV5-1, the J gene TRBJ2-3, with 12 bases identical to TRBD2. There are 20 residues in the CDR3. The germline V gene has CDR1 SGHRS and CDR2 YFSETQ. CDR3 DNA: TGCGCCAACAGCTTGGCCGGACTAGCGGGAAAAATTCGGGACACAGATACGCAGTGTTTT. Translated: CANSLAGLAGKIRDTDTQCF. The whole variable domain, filled in from reference TRBV5-1 and TRBJ2-3, reads KAGVTQTPRYLIKTRGQQVTLSCSPISGHRSVSWYQQTPGQGLQFLFEYFSETQRNKGNFPGRFSGRQFSNSRSEMNVSTLELGDSALYLCANSLAGLAGKIRDTDTQCFGPGTRLTVL.

This sequence joins TRBV11-3 and TRBJ2-4, with no clear D. The ends were cut back, 11 bases at V and 3 bases at J, with 14 bases in the middle. The CDR3 length is 13 residues. Per germline, CDR1 SGHNT and CDR2 YENEEA. CDR3 sequence reads: CACNLDLKNIQYF. CDR3 in DNA: TGTGCCTGCAACTTGGATCTCAAAAACATTCAGTACTTC.

There are a few counts of this clonotype. This sequence may be a read error, since a much larger clone differs from it by one base. This chain uses TRBV12-3 or TRBV12-4 with TRBJ2-4; D remains ambiguous. CDR3 size: 13 residues. CDR3 DNA sequence: TGTGCCTGCAGTTTGCGGACCCGGCAGGATCAGTACTTC. Protein product: CACSLRTRQDQYF.

This clonotype was seen only a few times. V and J are TRBV4-1 and TRBJ2-7; 10 nucleotides align to TRBD2. CDR1 is MGHRA, CDR2 YSYEKL, per germline. J gave up 5 bases and V 1 base, and 11 bases lay outside the gene matches. The CDR3 sequence is 17 residues long. The CDR3 DNA is TGCGCCAGCAGCCAAGCCTCTAGCGGGAGTGTTTTCAACGAGCAGTACTTC. It is translated as CASSQASSGSVFNEQYF.

Concerning this clonotype itself: A clone one base away is much larger, so this may be a read error. CDR3 protein: CACSLKRGAGELFF. The CDR3 DNA reads as TGTGCCTGCAGTTTAAAGCGCGGAGCCGGGGAGCTGTTTTTT. This sequence joins TRBV12-3 or TRBV12-4 and TRBJ2-2; D unresolved. The CDR3 has 14 residues.

With respect to this clonotype: The germline gene is not matched at one end of the junction; a read error may be the cause. The chain uses TRBV12-3 or TRBV12-4 and TRBJ1-1, with D possibly matching TRBD1 (6 bases). The length of the CDR3 is 14 residues. CDR3 in DNA: TGTGTCAGCAGTCCCCTCGGACAGCACACTGAAGCTTTCTTT. Translating gives CVSSPLGQHTEAFF.

The V gene is TRBV12-3 or TRBV12-4, the J gene TRBJ2-1, with 12 bases lining up with TRBD2. This CDR3 spans 14 amino acids. The junction had 11 bases not matched to a gene; V was cut back by 7 bases and J by 13 bases. The CDR3 region is CASNSGTSGRYQFF. The CDR3 nucleotides are TGTGCCAGCAATTCCGGAACTAGCGGGAGGTATCAGTTCTTC.

This clonotype has just a few counts. A single base separates this from a much larger clone, so it may be a read error. This rearrangement joins TRBV29-1 to TRBJ2-1, with 9 bases lining up with TRBD2. Germline CDR1 SQVTM, CDR2 ANQGSEA. This CDR3 spans 11 amino acids. This chain's CDR3 is CSRDQRGARVF. CDR3 coding DNA: TGCAGCAGGGACCAGCGGGGGGCCAGGGTCTTC.

As concerns this clonotype: It may be a read error: a sequence one base away is much more abundant. The chain combines TRBV12-3 or TRBV12-4 with TRBJ1-2; D is ambiguous. The CDR3 loop spans 14 amino acids. The CDR3 loop is CDSSLHRAASGYTF. The CDR3 DNA reads TGTGACAGCAGTTTACACAGAGCCGCCTCTGGCTACACCTTC.

In regard to this clonotype: A read error is possible here, since a much larger clone lies one base away. This chain uses TRBV4-3 with TRBJ2-5; 8 bases agree with TRBD1. The CDR3 consists of 15 residues. CDR1 is LGHNA, CDR2 YSLEER, per germline. CDR3 residues: CASSQEPGGVETQSF. CDR3 DNA sequence: TGCGCCAGCAGCCAAGAGCCAGGGGGCGTAGAGACCCAGTCCTTC.

This clonotype has at least ten counts. V is TRBV4-3 and J is TRBJ2-2; D ambiguous. This CDR3 spans 16 amino acids. Germline V gives CDR1 LGHNA, CDR2 YSLEER. Trimming stripped 4 bases from V and 3 bases from J, with 15 bases between. CDR3 DNA sequence: TGCGCCAGCAGCCGAGCCCCAAACGTGGACACCGGGGAGCTGTTTTTT. It translates to CASSRAPNVDTGELFF.

This clonotype was recorded once. The chain uses TRBV11-2 and TRBJ2-5, with D maybe TRBD2 (6 bases). In germline, CDR1 is SGHAT, CDR2 FQNNGV. The CDR3 has 16 amino acids. The chain's CDR3 is CISSSIARGTVETQYF. The CDR3 DNA reads as TGTATCAGCAGCTCCATAGCCCGGGGGACTGTAGAGACCCAGTACTTC.

Comments on this clonotype: No conserved phenylalanine or tryptophan is present at the end of the CDR3, so a read error is the likely explanation. V gene TRBV12-3 or TRBV12-4 combines with J gene TRBJ1-2, with TRBD1 identical over 11 bases. The CDR3 is made up of 12 amino acids. The V gene end was trimmed by 10 bases and the J gene end by 6 bases; junction bases not matched to a gene: 4. For the CDR3, the DNA is TGTGCCATGGGACAGGGGGTCGATGGCTACACCTAT. As protein: CAMGQGVDGYTY.